The next 31 T cell receptor beta chains were all read from a single sample in a study of blood T cells in healthy people across ages. It was with a sample-barcoded 5' primer and a J-beta primer mix that a second PCR of about 6 to 12 cycles was run. A single record per CDR3 protein comes from TCRdb applying MiXCR to the 5' RACE reads. Of roughly 730,000 distinct CDR3 sequences in the sample, approximately 60% were seen once. Sequencing was performed on blood. The receptor source for this set is a man aged 35-49 years in good health.

The chain combines TRBV4-3 with TRBJ2-5; D remains ambiguous. TRBJ2-7 matches the DNA end more closely, so the J call is doubtful. This CDR3 has 16 amino acids. Germline values: CDR1 LGHNA, CDR2 YSLEER. The CDR3 region has the DNA TGCGCCAGCAGCCAAGACTTCGGAGACAACTCCTACGAGCAGTACTTC. It encodes CASSQDFGDNSYEQYF.

This chain joins TRBV28 and TRBJ2-3; D is ambiguous. Germline assignment: CDR1 MDHEN and CDR2 SYDVKM. There are 13 residues in the CDR3. V was shortened by 6 bases and J by 9 bases, with 16 bases between the two germline ends. In nucleotides, the CDR3 is TGTGCCAGCAGGAGCCCCCCTTCCCCAACGCAGTATTTT. Translating gives CASRSPPSPTQYF.

The rearrangement uses TRBV7-3 and TRBJ2-3, with 9 bases matching TRBD1. The CDR3 loop spans 16 amino acids. After removal of 5 bases from V and 4 bases from J, the junction contained 10 bases not matched to a gene. Germline CDR1 is SGHTA and CDR2 is FQGTGA. The CDR3 DNA follows: TGTGCCAGCAGCCGTACCCCGGGGACAGGGCCAGATACGCAGTATTTT. Amino acids: CASSRTPGTGPDTQYF.

A word on this clonotype: The junction departs from the called germline gene at one end, perhaps through a read error. This chain connects TRBV5-6 to TRBJ1-2, with TRBD1 as a possible D gene (6 bases). Germline assignment: CDR1 SGHDT and CDR2 YYEEEE. The CDR3 contains 13 residues. CDR3 protein: CASSFRDTSGHTF. The CDR3 nucleotides are TGTGCCAGCAGCTTTCGGGACACATCTGGCCACACCTTC.

This clonotype occurred a few times. The chain uses TRBV6-5 and TRBJ1-4; D call uncertain. The V gene lost 6 bases and the J gene lost 2 bases, with 10 bases spanning the gap. This CDR3 spans 14 amino acids. CDR1 is MNHEY, CDR2 SVGAGI, per germline. The CDR3 bases are TGTGCCAGCAGCCTCCAGACTACTAATGAAAAACTGTTTTTT. It encodes CASSLQTTNEKLFF.

This clonotype was picked up many times. DNA for the CDR3: TGTGCCAGCAGTGGGACAGGAACCTACGAGCAGTACTTC. Translating it yields CASSGTGTYEQYF. The rearrangement joins TRBV25-1 to TRBJ2-7; the match to TRBD1 covers 7 bases. The CDR3 extends over 13 amino acids. Germline CDR1 reads MGHDK; CDR2 reads SYGVNS. The V and J ends lost 4 bases and 2 bases, in that order; junction bases with no gene match: 2.

V usage is TRBV20-1 and J usage is TRBJ2-5; TRBD1 aligns across 12 bases. The V segment lost 3 bases and the J segment 5 bases; nucleotides outside the gene matches: 4. CDR3 size: 14 residues. Germline V gene data show CDR1 as DFQATT and CDR2 as SNEGSKA (reference sequence). The CDR3 region is CSASGDRGQETQYF. CDR3 sequence (DNA): TGCAGTGCTAGTGGGGACAGGGGGCAGGAGACCCAGTACTTC.

The rearrangement joins TRBV7-2 to TRBJ2-1; 7 nucleotides align to TRBD1. Trimming removed 0 bases from V and 4 bases from J; junction bases left unmatched: 6. The CDR3 is made up of 16 amino acids. The germline gives CDR1 SGHTA, CDR2 FQGNSA. The CDR3 region is CASSLALGGRYNEQFF. CDR3 sequence (DNA): TGTGCCAGCAGCTTAGCGTTAGGGGGCAGATACAATGAGCAGTTCTTC.

This clonotype was counted between two and nine times. The chain uses TRBV7-3 and TRBJ2-5; 7 bases agree with TRBD1. With 6 bases clipped from V and 1 base from J, the junction kept 8 bases outside the gene matches. The CDR3 runs to 15 residues. Germline-derived CDR1 and CDR2 are SGHTA and FQGTGA. CDR3 amino acids: CASRPGQTFQETQYF. Here the CDR3 DNA reads TGTGCCAGCAGGCCGGGACAGACGTTCCAAGAGACCCAGTACTTC.

CDR3 nucleotides: TGTGCCAGCATTTTTCCGGAAAATACGCAGTATTTT. Amino acids: CASIFPENTQYF. This chain connects TRBV12-3 or TRBV12-4 to TRBJ2-3; D is uncertain. The germline V and J ends were trimmed by 7 bases and 7 bases, with 12 bases remaining between them. CDR3 length: 12 residues.

This sequence joins TRBV27 and TRBJ1-1; D possibly corresponds to TRBD1 (5 bases). The ends were cut back, 5 bases at V and 2 bases at J, with 15 bases in the middle. CDR1 is MNHEY and CDR2 is SMNVEV in the germline V gene (reference sequence). This CDR3 has 15 residues. CDR3 nucleotides: TGTGCCAGCAGTCCCTCCGACAGAGATAACACTGAAGCTTTCTTT. The encoded protein is CASSPSDRDNTEAFF.

The chain recombines TRBV11-3 with TRBJ2-3, with 14 bases matching TRBD2. The CDR3 runs 19 residues. The germline V gene has CDR1 SGHNT and CDR2 YENEEA. Trimming cost V 4 bases and J 1 base; bases outside gene matches: 10. The CDR3 DNA follows: TGTGCCAGCAGCTCCGGGACTAGCGGGAGTGGGGAAGGCACAGATACGCAGTATTTT. As protein: CASSSGTSGSGEGTDTQYF.

The chain employs TRBV20-1 and TRBJ1-2; D is unresolved. The germline V and J ends were trimmed by 5 bases and 2 bases, with 9 bases remaining between them. The CDR3 has 12 residues. Germline loops: CDR1 DFQATT, CDR2 SNEGSKA (reference sequence). CDR3 sequence: CSAPSHNYGYTF. Here the CDR3 DNA reads TGCAGTGCTCCTAGTCACAACTATGGCTACACCTTC.

V is TRBV20-1 and J is TRBJ2-3; D is uncertain. The V end lost 4 bases, the J end lost 12 bases, and 17 bases lay between the germline ends. Per germline, CDR1 DFQATT and CDR2 SNEGSKA (reference sequence). The CDR3 loop spans 12 amino acids. CDR3 bases: TGCAGTGCTACCATATCTTTGGGAAGACAGTATTTT. Translation: CSATISLGRQYF.

This chain joins TRBV28 and TRBJ2-3; D is uncertain. Trimming removed 5 bases at V and 2 bases at J, with 14 bases between. The CDR3 extends over 15 amino acids. Germline values: CDR1 MDHEN, CDR2 SYDVKM. CDR3 sequence (DNA): TGTGCCAGCAGTCTACTACTGGGCGACACAGATACGCAGTATTTT. This sequence encodes CASSLLLGDTDTQYF.

The chain links TRBV2 to TRBJ2-1, with 8 bases lining up with TRBD2. V lost 7 bases and J lost 8; bases outside the gene matches: 10. Germline lookup yields CDR1 SNHLY and CDR2 FYNNEI. The CDR3 runs to 14 residues. CDR3 sequence: CASTTSGGVDEQFF. The CDR3 bases are TGTGCCAGCACTACTAGCGGAGGAGTGGATGAGCAGTTCTTC.

This clonotype was detected a few times. This chain uses TRBV20-1 with TRBJ1-2; D is perhaps TRBD1 (5 bases). Germline V lookup: CDR1 DFQATT, CDR2 SNEGSKA (reference sequence). Trimming took 5 bases from V and 6 from J, leaving 19 bases between them. The CDR3 length is 14 residues. CDR3 sequence: CSAANPGRINGYTF. The CDR3 DNA reads TGCAGTGCTGCGAATCCGGGACGGATAAATGGCTACACCTTC.

This clonotype was detected a few times. The chain links TRBV5-1 to TRBJ2-5; weak D call: TRBD1 (6 bases). The CDR3 covers 14 residues. Germline values: CDR1 SGHRS, CDR2 YFSETQ. V was shortened by 0 bases and J by 4 bases, with 10 bases between the two germline ends. This CDR3 reads CASSLVQGSETQYF. CDR3 in DNA: TGCGCCAGCAGCTTGGTGCAGGGGTCAGAGACCCAGTACTTC.

CDR3 in DNA: TGCAGTGCTAAGGGGGGAAACGAGCAGTACTTC. It codes for CSAKGGNEQYF. This chain uses TRBV20-1 with TRBJ2-7, with D possibly called TRBD1 or TRBD2 (6 bases each). The CDR3 contains 11 residues. Germline-derived CDR1 and CDR2 are DFQATT and SNEGSKA (reference sequence). Trimming removed 4 bases from V and 5 bases from J, with 9 bases in between.

The chain joins TRBV12-5 to TRBJ1-5; D uncertain. Germline-derived CDR1 and CDR2 are LGHNT and FRNRAP. The CDR3 totals 13 residues. Between the trimmed V and J ends, which lost 7 bases and 4 bases, there was a span of 11 bases. The CDR3 sequence: CASAEGSNQPQHF. DNA of the CDR3: TGTGCTAGTGCTGAGGGTAGTAATCAGCCCCAGCATTTT. Full variable domain (missing parts from reference TRBV12-5 and TRBJ1-5): DARVTQTPRHKVTEMGQEVTMRCQPILGHNTVFWYRQTMMQGLELLAYFRNRAPLDDSGMPKDRFSAEMPDATLATLKIQPSEPRDSAVYFCASAEGSNQPQHFGDGTRLSIL.

The J gene is TRBJ1-2, the V gene TRBV28, with 8 bases identical to TRBD1. The CDR3 spans 16 residues. Germline V gene sequence: CDR1 MDHEN, CDR2 SYDVKM. The junction had 8 bases not matched to a gene; V was cut back by 5 bases and J by 0 bases. CDR3 nucleotides: TGTGCCAGCAGTAGCGCCGGACAGGGTCCTAACTATGGCTACACCTTC. It encodes CASSSAGQGPNYGYTF.

The chain links TRBV7-2 to TRBJ2-1; 12 nucleotides align to TRBD2. The J segment lost 4 bases and the V segment lost 5 bases, leaving 6 bases of the junction unmatched. CDR1 SGHTA and CDR2 FQGNSA come from the germline V gene. The CDR3 covers 16 residues. The CDR3 sequence is CASSLRTSGVYNEQFF. The CDR3 nucleotides are TGTGCCAGCAGCCTTCGGACTAGCGGGGTATACAATGAGCAGTTCTTC.

The chain uses TRBV25-1 and TRBJ1-1; TRBD1 matches 8 bases. V shed 2 bases, J shed 2 bases, and the junction held 7 bases outside the gene matches. The CDR3 consists of 16 residues. Germline V lookup: CDR1 MGHDK, CDR2 SYGVNS. CDR3 bases: TGTGCCAGCAGTGAACCCGGACAGGGCGATAACACTGAAGCTTTCTTT. It specifies CASSEPGQGDNTEAFF.

The V and J genes are TRBV27 and TRBJ2-1; TRBD2 aligns across 10 bases. From germline, CDR1 is MNHEY and CDR2 SMNVEV (reference sequence). CDR3 size: 14 residues. V lost 8 bases, J lost 4 bases, and 5 bases stayed unmatched. CDR3 in amino acids: CASGIAGGYNEQFF. In DNA, the CDR3 is TGTGCCAGCGGTATAGCGGGGGGTTACAATGAGCAGTTCTTC.

This chain uses TRBV24-1 with TRBJ2-4, with D uncertain. The DNA end favors TRBJ2-5, so the J call may be wrong. In germline, CDR1 is KGHDR, CDR2 SFDVKD. This CDR3 contains 14 residues. The CDR3 bases are TGTGCCACCAGTGATTTGAGCAGCCGGGAGACCCAGTACTTC. Its translation: CATSDLSSRETQYF.

The DNA for the CDR3 is TGTGCCAGCAGAGAGGGGGAGAACTATGGCTACACCTTC. Translated: CASREGENYGYTF. J is TRBJ1-2 and V is TRBV2; tentative D call: TRBD1 (6 bases). Germline V CDR1 and CDR2: SNHLY, FYNNEI. The CDR3 length is 13 residues. V lost 6 bases and J lost 2, with 10 bases in between.

The J gene is TRBJ1-2, the V gene TRBV4-2, with 12 bases matching TRBD1. J gave up 8 bases and V 4 bases, and 14 bases lay outside the gene matches. The CDR3 is 17 amino acids. The germline gives CDR1 LGHNA, CDR2 YNFKEQ. CDR3: CASSLDDTGTGGRGYTF. DNA for the CDR3: TGTGCCAGCAGCCTCGATGACACCGGGACAGGGGGCCGAGGCTACACCTTC.

CDR3 nucleotide sequence: TGTGCCAGCATCACGGACAGGGAAAACATCGATGGCTACACCTTC. Its translation: CASITDRENIDGYTF. The rearrangement joins TRBV12-3 or TRBV12-4 to TRBJ1-2; TRBD1 matches 8 bases. This CDR3 is 15 amino acids long. The junction had 13 bases not matched to a gene; V was cut back by 7 bases and J by 6 bases.

This sequence joins TRBV7-9 and TRBJ2-7; 7 nucleotides line up with TRBD1. The J call may be in error: the DNA end matches TRBJ2-5 better. The CDR3 length is 15 residues. Germline-derived CDR1 and CDR2 are SEHNR and FQNEAQ (reference sequence). DNA of the CDR3: TGTGCCAGCAGCCGTGGGACAGAACAAAAAGAGACCCAGTACTTC. Protein sequence: CASSRGTEQKETQYF.

This clonotype was seen a few times. The V call is TRBV28, the J call TRBJ1-6, with TRBD1 identical over 9 bases. With 6 bases clipped from V and 12 bases from J, the junction kept 6 bases outside the gene matches. Germline V gives CDR1 MDHEN, CDR2 SYDVKM. The CDR3 loop spans 13 amino acids. CDR3 loop: CASSGDRVGPLHF. CDR3 coding DNA: TGTGCCAGCAGCGGGGACAGGGTGGGACCCCTCCACTTT.

The rearrangement links TRBV7-8 to TRBJ2-7; D remains ambiguous. The CDR3 runs to 16 residues. V lost 1 base to trimming and J lost 0 bases, with 13 bases between them. The V gene's germline CDR1 is SGHVS and CDR2 FQNEAQ. The CDR3 DNA reads TGTGCCAGCAGCTTAGGGAGTGTGGGAAGCTCCTACGAGCAGTACTTC. It yields the protein CASSLGSVGSSYEQYF.